This T cell receptor (beta chain) was recorded in a study of neurological immune-mediated disorders. 2 million PBMCs stored at -80 C were the source of the unsorted libraries. TCRdb passed the 5' RACE reads through MiXCR, listing each CDR3 protein once. Of under 80,000 distinct CDR3 sequences listed, 13% to 15% are singletons. There are many counts of this clonotype. Sequencing was done on a sample of PBMCs. The sequence was collected from a woman in her forties or fifties in good health.

The CDR3, as DNA: TGTGCCAGCAGTTTACAGAACCAAGAGACCCAGTACTTC. Protein product: CASSLQNQETQYF. The V and J genes are TRBV12-3 or TRBV12-4 and TRBJ2-5; D gene uncertain. Between the trimmed V and J ends, which lost 2 bases and 0 bases, there was a span of 4 bases. This CDR3 has 13 amino acids.